The 27 T cell receptor beta chains reported below all come from one sample, sequenced in a study of T cells in Graves' hyperthyroidism and ophthalmopathy. Amplified TCR beta CDR3 regions derived from RNA transcripts. The TCR CDR3 was amplified in a first-round RT-PCR using the HTBI primer set. One entry per CDR3 protein, called by TCRdb with MiXCR from the multiplex PCR reads. This table holds more than 450,000 distinct CDR3 sequences, just under 20% found once. Sequenced sample: blood. The receptor set was obtained from a man between 35 and 55 years old with Graves' ophthalmopathy.

The J gene is TRBJ1-5, the V gene TRBV14, with D perhaps matching TRBD1 (5 bases). The CDR3 is made up of 13 amino acids. CDR1 is SGHDN and CDR2 is FVKESK in the germline V gene. V lost 1 base, J lost 10 bases, and 11 bases lay in between. The DNA of the CDR3 is TGTGCCAGCAGCCAAGCAGGGAGTGGACCCCAGCATTTT. This encodes CASSQAGSGPQHF.

The chain employs TRBV28 and TRBJ2-3; 7 nucleotides match TRBD2. After removal of 5 bases from V and 1 base from J, the junction contained 12 bases not matched to a gene. The length of the CDR3 is 17 residues. From germline, CDR1 is MDHEN and CDR2 SYDVKM. The CDR3 loop reads CASSTPFGLAGTDTQYF. CDR3 nucleotides: TGTGCCAGCAGTACCCCCTTCGGGCTAGCGGGCACAGATACGCAGTATTTT.

This clonotype was recorded once. The rearrangement links TRBV9 to TRBJ2-1; possibly TRBD2 for D (6 bases). Per the germline V gene, CDR1 is SGDLS and CDR2 is YYNGEE. The CDR3 extends over 15 amino acids. V lost 3 bases to trimming and J lost 1 base, with 11 bases between them. The CDR3 spells CASSALLASYNEQFF. Here the CDR3 DNA reads TGTGCCAGCAGCGCCCTGCTAGCGTCCTACAATGAGCAGTTCTTC.

This clonotype has a count of ten or more. The genes are TRBV11-1 and TRBJ2-7; maybe TRBD1 (6 bases). The CDR3 sequence is 15 residues long. Looked up from germline, CDR1 is SGHAT and CDR2 is FQDESV (reference sequence). V was clipped by 1 base and J by 2 bases, with 12 bases between them. The CDR3 DNA is TGTGCCAGCAGCTTAGACGCACAGGGACCCTACGAGCAGTACTTC. Its translation: CASSLDAQGPYEQYF.

V gene TRBV5-1 combines with J gene TRBJ1-1; no definite D call. CDR3 length: 12 residues. In germline, CDR1 is SGHRS, CDR2 YFSETQ. Between the trimmed V and J ends, which lost 3 bases and 5 bases, there was a span of 8 bases. The CDR3 here is CASSYIGTEAFF. In DNA form, the CDR3 reads TGCGCCAGCAGCTATATTGGGACTGAAGCTTTCTTT.

The genes are TRBV12-3 or TRBV12-4 and TRBJ2-5, with 9 bases that match TRBD1. The junction had 9 bases not matched to a gene; V was cut back by 3 bases and J by 1 base. This CDR3 has 17 residues. Here the CDR3 DNA reads TGTGCCAGCAGTTTGGGACAGGGAAAGGGGGCCCAAGAGACCCAGTACTTC. Its translation is CASSLGQGKGAQETQYF.

This clonotype occurred many times. The chain joins TRBV2 to TRBJ2-1; 7 nucleotides match TRBD2. The V and J ends lost 1 base and 3 bases, in that order; junction bases with no gene match: 3. The CDR3 spans 15 residues. Germline CDR1 reads SNHLY; CDR2 reads FYNNEI. The CDR3: CASSEGASGYNEQFF. CDR3 bases: TGTGCCAGCAGTGAAGGGGCTAGCGGCTACAATGAGCAGTTCTTC.

The V gene is TRBV4-2, the J gene TRBJ2-7; TRBD1 matches 9 bases. J was trimmed by 3 bases and V by 0 bases; bases with no gene match: 6. Germline values: CDR1 LGHNA, CDR2 YNFKEQ. The CDR3 length is 16 residues. CDR3 in amino acids: CASSQDAGTGLYEQYF. As DNA, the CDR3 is TGTGCCAGCAGCCAAGACGCCGGGACAGGGCTCTACGAGCAGTACTTC.

This clonotype was seen more than once but under ten times. The V call is TRBV5-1, the J call TRBJ2-5; tentatively, D is TRBD2 (5 bases). Germline V gene data show CDR1 as SGHRS and CDR2 as YFSETQ. This CDR3 comprises 13 residues. Trimming pared 0 bases from V and 5 bases from J, leaving 8 bases between. In DNA form, the CDR3 reads TGCGCCAGCAGCTTGGACCCGGGGGAGACCCAGTACTTC. It is translated as CASSLDPGETQYF. Variable domain in full (rest from reference TRBV5-1 and TRBJ2-5): KAGVTQTPRYLIKTRGQQVTLSCSPISGHRSVSWYQQTPGQGLQFLFEYFSETQRNKGNFPGRFSGRQFSNSRSEMNVSTLELGDSALYLCASSLDPGETQYFGPGTRLLVL.

This clonotype was seen at least ten times. This chain uses TRBV7-3 with TRBJ2-6; no clear D. Germline V gene lookup returns CDR1 SGHTA and CDR2 FQGTGA. The ends were cut back, 4 bases at V and 0 bases at J, with 4 bases in the middle. The CDR3 has 14 amino acids. This chain's CDR3 is CASSSNSGANVLTF. The CDR3 DNA is TGTGCCAGCAGCTCAAACTCTGGGGCCAACGTCCTGACTTTC.

This clonotype has a count of ten or more. This sequence joins TRBV5-1 and TRBJ2-7; 12 bases are shared with TRBD1. With V trimmed by 4 bases and J by 5 bases, 4 bases remained unmatched. The CDR3 spans 14 residues. Germline CDR1 and CDR2: SGHRS and YFSETQ. The CDR3 sequence: CASSLGTGGNEQYF. In nucleotides, the CDR3 is TGCGCCAGCAGCCTAGGGACAGGGGGCAACGAGCAGTACTTC.

This clonotype occurred a few times. The chain couples TRBV20-1 to TRBJ2-1; 12 bases match TRBD2. With V trimmed by 3 bases and J by 6 bases, 9 bases remained unmatched. CDR1 and CDR2 (germline): DFQATT, SNEGSKA (reference sequence). The CDR3 totals 16 residues. Here the CDR3 reads CSASSPSGRGRNEQFF. CDR3 sequence (DNA): TGCAGTGCTAGCTCGCCTAGCGGGAGGGGTCGCAATGAGCAGTTCTTC.

The genes are TRBV7-6 and TRBJ2-1, with D possibly matching TRBD2 (5 bases). The ends were cut back, 5 bases at V and 6 bases at J, with 17 bases in the middle. The CDR3 loop spans 15 amino acids. Per the germline V gene, CDR1 is SGHVS and CDR2 is FNYEAQ. The CDR3 loop is CASSPDRQAGNEQFF. The CDR3 bases are TGTGCCAGCAGCCCCGACCGCCAGGCGGGCAATGAGCAGTTCTTC.

This clonotype was seen a few times. V and J are TRBV12-3 or TRBV12-4 and TRBJ1-1; D ambiguous. This CDR3 comprises 11 residues. Trimming cost V 6 bases and J 11 bases, with 13 bases left between them. CDR3 nucleotide sequence: TGTGCCAGCAGCCCTCAGTTGGAGGCTTTCTTT. It yields the protein CASSPQLEAFF.

This clonotype came up many times. V and J are TRBV2 and TRBJ2-7, with D tentatively TRBD1 (7 bases). The germline V gene has CDR1 SNHLY and CDR2 FYNNEI. Trimming cost V 10 bases and J 0 bases, with 13 bases left between them. The CDR3 has 13 amino acids. CDR3 sequence reads: CATVEGASYEQYF. The DNA for the CDR3 is TGTGCCACCGTGGAGGGGGCCTCCTACGAGCAGTACTTC.

This clonotype came up a few times. The V call is TRBV9, the J call TRBJ2-5; 8 bases line up with TRBD1. Trimming cost V 3 bases and J 4 bases; bases outside gene matches: 5. CDR3 size: 14 residues. The germline CDR1 and CDR2 sequences are SGDLS and YYNGEE. The CDR3 protein is CASSATGALETQYF. The CDR3 coding sequence is TGTGCCAGCAGCGCGACAGGGGCGTTAGAGACCCAGTACTTC.

The table lists this clonotype with many counts. The rearrangement joins TRBV6-2 or TRBV6-3 to TRBJ2-2; TRBD1 aligns across 9 bases. Germline values: CDR1 MNHEY, CDR2 SVGEGT. CDR3 length equals 15 residues. The ends lost 6 bases at V and 3 bases at J; junction bases unmatched: 5. Here the CDR3 DNA reads TGTGCCAGCAGACCGGGACAGGGTTACACCGGGGAGCTGTTTTTT. The encoded protein is CASRPGQGYTGELFF.

This clonotype was found many times. V gene TRBV5-1 combines with J gene TRBJ2-6; tentative D call: TRBD2 (7 bases). In germline, CDR1 is SGHRS, CDR2 YFSETQ. The germline V and J ends were trimmed by 4 bases and 4 bases, with 15 bases remaining between them. This CDR3 region has 16 residues. The CDR3 is CASSPRGGSGANVLTF. In nucleotides, the CDR3 is TGCGCCAGCAGCCCCAGGGGAGGGTCAGGGGCCAACGTCCTGACTTTC.

The rearrangement links TRBV9 to TRBJ2-2, with a tentative D call TRBD2 (7 bases). Trimming removed 3 bases from V and 2 bases from J, with 14 bases in between. Germline CDR1 is SGDLS and CDR2 is YYNGEE. This CDR3 region has 16 residues. CDR3 loop: CASSARGGTNTGELFF. The CDR3 nucleotides are TGTGCCAGCAGCGCTAGGGGGGGGACAAACACCGGGGAGCTGTTTTTT.

The V call is TRBV6-6, the J call TRBJ2-3; unclear D gene. V was clipped by 0 bases and J by 9 bases, with 7 bases between them. The CDR3 totals 12 residues. Germline V gene sequence: CDR1 MNHNY, CDR2 SVGAGI (reference sequence). The CDR3 DNA is TGTGCCAGCAGTTACTCGAGTGGGACGCAGTATTTT. Its protein product is CASSYSSGTQYF.

To note about this clonotype: A much larger clone lies one base from this, so it may be a read error. The rearrangement joins TRBV6-1 to TRBJ1-2; D is ambiguous. This CDR3 has 11 amino acids. Germline V gene data show CDR1 as MNHNS and CDR2 as SASEGT. Trimming stripped 6 bases from V and 6 bases from J, with 8 bases between. The CDR3 DNA sequence: TGTGCCAGCAGAGGGTCGGATGGCTACACCTTC. Translating it yields CASRGSDGYTF.

This clonotype was observed a handful of times. The chain uses TRBV6-1 and TRBJ2-5; 7 nucleotides align to TRBD2. This CDR3 region has 11 residues. Germline CDR1 reads MNHNS; CDR2 reads SASEGT. Germline trimming cut 8 bases from V and 9 bases from J; bases unmatched to any gene: 6. The CDR3 region is CASGGGRSQYF. In nucleotides, the CDR3 is TGTGCCAGCGGGGGAGGGAGATCCCAGTACTTC.

This clonotype has at least ten counts. The CDR3 here is CASSLNSDYNEQFF. The DNA for the CDR3 is TGTGCCAGCAGCTTAAATTCTGATTACAATGAGCAGTTCTTC. The chain couples TRBV7-3 to TRBJ2-1; D gene ambiguous. Germline lookup yields CDR1 SGHTA and CDR2 FQGTGA. The CDR3 length is 14 residues. The ends were cut back, 1 base at V and 4 bases at J, with 8 bases in the middle. The full variable domain, completed using reference TRBV7-3 and TRBJ2-1, is GAGVSQTPSNKVTEKGKYVELRCDPISGHTALYWYRQSLGQGPEFLIYFQGTGAADDSGLPNDRFFAVRPEGSVSTLKIQRTERGDSAVYLCASSLNSDYNEQFFGPGTRLTVL.

There are a few counts of this clonotype. This chain uses TRBV29-1 with TRBJ1-1; no clear D gene. Deletions cut 6 bases from V and 1 base from J, with 9 bases between. The CDR3 is made up of 12 amino acids. Germline CDR1 reads SQVTM; CDR2 reads ANQGSEA. The CDR3 loop is CSVRWKNTEAFF. In DNA, the CDR3 is TGCAGCGTGAGGTGGAAGAACACTGAAGCTTTCTTT.

The DNA of the CDR3 is TGCGCCAGCAGCAAAGAACCGCCAGGGGGCGACTATGGCTACACCTTC. The encoded protein is CASSKEPPGGDYGYTF. The rearrangement links TRBV5-1 to TRBJ1-2; 8 nucleotides agree with TRBD1. CDR1 is SGHRS and CDR2 is YFSETQ in the germline V gene. V lost 4 bases and J lost 3; bases outside the gene matches: 11. This CDR3 is 16 amino acids long.

There are a few counts of this clonotype. The chain combines TRBV19 with TRBJ2-5; tentative D call: TRBD2 (6 bases). This CDR3 contains 13 residues. Per germline, CDR1 LNHDA and CDR2 SQIVND (reference sequence). V was shortened by 7 bases and J by 7 bases, with 16 bases between the two germline ends. The CDR3 DNA reads TGTGCCAGTATTGGGGGGACGGATCGGACCCAGTACTTC. It codes for CASIGGTDRTQYF.

This clonotype was counted many times. The chain employs TRBV29-1 and TRBJ1-2; a weak D match, TRBD1 (6 bases). CDR3 length equals 14 residues. The germline V and J ends were trimmed by 5 bases and 4 bases, with 17 bases remaining between them. The germline V gene encodes CDR1 SQVTM and CDR2 ANQGSEA. The CDR3 spells CSVLPGVIGYGYTF. DNA for the CDR3: TGCAGCGTTCTTCCAGGGGTTATCGGCTATGGCTACACCTTC.